Listed below are T cell receptor beta chains from one sample, sequenced in a study of T cells in Graves' hyperthyroidism and ophthalmopathy. TCRdb independently ran MiXCR on the multiplex PCR reads; one entry per CDR3 protein. The table has 250,000 or so distinct CDR3 sequences, roughly 15% seen once; the top ten hold 30%. The sequenced material came from blood. All receptors derive from a woman aged 45-65 years with Graves' hyperthyroidism that later progressed to Graves' ophthalmopathy. The CDR3 runs from the conserved cysteine through the conserved F or W. The size of a clone is reported for some rows only, either as once, few or many, or as a class for expanded clones.

size: NA; J: TRBJ1-1; V: TRBV6-1; CDR3: CASKYMGQGLIEAFF
size: NA; J: TRBJ1-6; V: TRBV2; CDR3: CASREDRGSPLHF
size: many; J: TRBJ1-1; V: TRBV27; CDR3: CASRSPAGTEAFF
size: few; J: TRBJ2-2; V: TRBV11-3; CDR3: CATSLGAHTGELFF
size: many; J: TRBJ2-2; V: TRBV6-1; CDR3: CASRTASTNTGELFF
size: few; J: TRBJ2-5; V: TRBV19; CDR3: CASSMPYRTRRETQYF
size: many; J: TRBJ1-1; V: TRBV7-9; CDR3: CASSLAGQRTEAFF
size: many; J: TRBJ1-2; V: TRBV5-5; CDR3: CASTSLQGAGYTF
size: few; J: TRBJ1-5; V: TRBV4-2; CDR3: CASSQGGRGDGQPQHF
size: many; J: TRBJ2-4; V: TRBV27; CDR3: CASSRGLAKNIQYF
size: many; J: TRBJ2-5; V: TRBV24-1; CDR3: CATSGPGRAGDGGETQYF
size: many; J: TRBJ1-2; V: TRBV6-1; CDR3: CASNSNFQGSNYGYTF
size: many; J: TRBJ1-2; V: TRBV6-1; CDR3: CASSELGGGYGYTF
size: many; J: TRBJ1-2; V: TRBV7-9; CDR3: CASSLEWAGRHGYTF
size: few; J: TRBJ2-7; V: TRBV9; CDR3: CASSVDRGLYEQYF
size: few; J: TRBJ2-3; V: TRBV16; CDR3: CASTHGQGAGDTQYF
size: many; J: TRBJ2-2; V: TRBV6-1; CDR3: CASKTRDSNTGELFF
size: many; J: TRBJ1-4; V: TRBV2; CDR3: CASSGRDRGSKLFF
size: many; J: TRBJ1-1; V: TRBV24-1; CDR3: CATSLGRSNTEAFF
size: many; J: TRBJ2-7; V: TRBV20-1; CDR3: CSAAVHRGLYEQYF
size: many; J: TRBJ1-1; V: TRBV6-5; CDR3: CASSYSIVGTPTEAFF
size: many; J: TRBJ2-3; V: TRBV7-2; CDR3: CASSFDRVADTQYF
size: few; J: TRBJ1-4; V: TRBV12-3/TRBV12-4; CDR3: CASSGGQTTNEKLFF
size: many; J: TRBJ2-7; V: TRBV24-1; CDR3: CATSDYRTGLNIYEQYF
size: many; J: TRBJ2-7; V: TRBV2; CDR3: CASSGRVELAYEQYF
size: NA; J: TRBJ1-1; V: TRBV27; CDR3: CASRWDRGSNTEAFF
size: few; J: TRBJ1-1; V: TRBV7-9; CDR3: CASSRTIGGFPVIPNTEAFF
size: many; J: TRBJ2-6; V: TRBV30; CDR3: CATSANSGANVLTF
size: NA; J: TRBJ1-1; V: TRBV6-2/TRBV6-3; CDR3: CASSSGGGWVTEAFF
size: many; J: TRBJ2-2; V: TRBV5-1; CDR3: CASSPQGQGITGELFF
size: many; J: TRBJ2-5; V: TRBV11-2; CDR3: CASSLDLNSGRKETQYF
size: few; J: TRBJ1-2; V: TRBV19; CDR3: CASRSKATNYGYTF
size: many; J: TRBJ2-5; V: TRBV20-1; CDR3: CSGGLPGQGGTQYF
size: many; J: TRBJ2-7; V: TRBV5-1; CDR3: CASRGLAVSHEQYF
size: NA; J: TRBJ2-7; V: TRBV19; CDR3: CASSMGQGWSSDEQYF
size: few; J: TRBJ1-1; V: TRBV5-1; CDR3: CASSFGQGLGDTEAFF
size: many; J: TRBJ2-5; V: TRBV20-1; CDR3: CSATIYTGTGIRETQYF
size: many; J: TRBJ1-1; V: TRBV12-3/TRBV12-4; CDR3: CASTTSPDRQAFF
size: many; J: TRBJ2-7; V: TRBV6-1; CDR3: CASSVGDGSSYEQYF
size: many; J: TRBJ1-5; V: TRBV6-1; CDR3: CASSLQGNNQPQHF
size: NA; J: TRBJ1-2; V: TRBV28; CDR3: CASSFDSGYTF
size: NA; J: TRBJ1-6; V: TRBV19; CDR3: CASGPSTGYNSPLHF
size: NA; J: TRBJ2-7; V: TRBV20-1; CDR3: CSARGDWEQYF
size: many; J: TRBJ2-5; V: TRBV7-2; CDR3: CASSLYSYQETQYF
size: many; J: TRBJ1-1; V: TRBV3-1; CDR3: CASSDTVNTEAFF
size: many; J: TRBJ1-1; V: TRBV2; CDR3: CASKAGPTEAFF
size: NA; J: TRBJ1-2; V: TRBV24-1; CDR3: CATSDPPAGDYGYTF
size: NA; J: TRBJ2-7; V: TRBV20-1; CDR3: CSARDRHYEQYF
size: many; J: TRBJ2-7; V: TRBV10-3; CDR3: CAISDEQGYEQYF
size: few; J: TRBJ1-3; V: TRBV3-1; CDR3: CASSQEVGQGSGNTIYF
size: few; J: TRBJ1-4; V: TRBV11-2; CDR3: CARQGGLATNEKLFF